The 12 T cell receptor beta chains presented below share a single source sample, sequenced in a study of Graves' ophthalmopathy and Graves' hyperthyroidism. For repertoire sequencing, the TCR beta CDR3 regions were amplified from RNA transcripts. HTBI-primed first-round RT-PCR preceded second-round multiplex PCR. Via MiXCR, TCRdb re-called the multiplex PCR reads, giving one row per CDR3 protein. This sample has 340,000 or so distinct CDR3 sequences; 15% to 20% occur once, and the top ten carry more than 9%. The sequenced sample consisted of peripheral blood. These receptors were obtained from an adult man with Graves' ophthalmopathy.

This chain joins TRBV2 and TRBJ1-1, with D hard to call. The V end lost 6 bases, the J end lost 0 bases, and 8 bases lay between the germline ends. This CDR3 contains 13 residues. Germline V gene lookup returns CDR1 SNHLY and CDR2 FYNNEI. DNA of the CDR3: TGTGCCAGCAGGAGCCAGATGAACACTGAAGCTTTCTTT. It encodes CASRSQMNTEAFF.

This clonotype was counted many times. This chain uses TRBV19 with TRBJ2-2; D may be TRBD2 (6 bases). Germline V gives CDR1 LNHDA, CDR2 SQIVND (reference sequence). Trimming took 4 bases from V and 4 from J, leaving 13 bases between them. The CDR3 loop spans 15 amino acids. The CDR3 here is CASSKSGSITGELFF. The CDR3 nucleotides are TGTGCCAGTAGTAAATCCGGGAGCATCACCGGGGAGCTGTTTTTT.

This clonotype was observed at least ten times. The gene calls are TRBV5-1 and TRBJ1-2; 7 bases agree with TRBD1. The length of the CDR3 is 15 residues. J lost 3 bases, V lost 2 bases, and 7 bases had no gene match. From germline, CDR1 is SGHRS and CDR2 YFSETQ. The CDR3 nucleotides read TGCGCCAGCAGCTTTCGGCGACAGGGCGACTATGGCTACACCTTC. Residues: CASSFRRQGDYGYTF.

J is TRBJ2-5 and V is TRBV6-1, with 7 positions matching TRBD2. Germline-derived CDR1 and CDR2 are MNHNS and SASEGT. The CDR3 totals 16 residues. The V segment lost 2 bases and the J segment 4 bases; nucleotides outside the gene matches: 10. In DNA, the CDR3 is TGTGCCAGCAGTGAACTAGCGGACCTGATCGGAGAGACCCAGTACTTC. This codes for CASSELADLIGETQYF.

The gene calls are TRBV11-2 and TRBJ1-2, with 12 positions matching TRBD1. From germline, CDR1 is SGHAT and CDR2 FQNNGV. The CDR3 totals 17 residues. With V trimmed by 5 bases and J by 6 bases, 13 bases remained unmatched. The chain's CDR3 is CASSPGTGGVRRDGYTF. The CDR3 nucleotides are TGTGCCAGCAGCCCGGGGACAGGGGGCGTGAGAAGAGATGGCTACACCTTC.

This clonotype was picked up many times. The genes are TRBV5-1 and TRBJ1-2; TRBD1 aligns across 10 bases. CDR3 size: 16 residues. Germline V gives CDR1 SGHRS, CDR2 YFSETQ. V dropped 0 bases and J dropped 7; count of bases not matched to a gene: 9. CDR3 in amino acids: CASSLGGGQGGLGYTF. The DNA for the CDR3 is TGCGCCAGCAGCTTGGGAGGTGGACAGGGGGGACTTGGCTACACCTTC.

This clonotype was seen many times. The chain joins TRBV29-1 to TRBJ2-1, with D hard to call. Trimming took off 1 base at V and 9 bases at J, with 16 bases between the two ends. The CDR3 spans 14 residues. The germline gives CDR1 SQVTM, CDR2 ANQGSEA. CDR3 residues: CSVEAATVAGEQFF. For the CDR3, the DNA is TGCAGCGTTGAAGCGGCCACGGTCGCCGGTGAGCAGTTCTTC.

This clonotype was counted ten times or more. The V gene is TRBV30, the J gene TRBJ1-2, with D uncertain. The CDR3 runs to 14 residues. V lost 6 bases and J lost 8, with 22 bases in between. Germline CDR1 and CDR2: GTSNPN and SVGIG (reference sequence). CDR3: CACVDPGSFFGYTF. As DNA, the CDR3 is TGTGCCTGTGTGGATCCCGGGTCCTTCTTCGGCTACACCTTC.

This clonotype occurred many times. The chain recombines TRBV5-1 with TRBJ1-2, with 7 positions matching TRBD1. Germline values: CDR1 SGHRS, CDR2 YFSETQ. With 2 bases clipped from V and 4 bases from J, the junction kept 11 bases outside the gene matches. This CDR3 region has 16 residues. The CDR3 spells CASSFDHRGRIYGYTF. The CDR3 DNA sequence: TGCGCCAGCAGCTTCGATCACAGGGGAAGGATCTATGGCTACACCTTC.

This clonotype was seen many times. The chain is built from TRBV28 and TRBJ2-2; 7 positions agree with TRBD2. Germline CDR1 and CDR2: MDHEN and SYDVKM. V gave up 4 bases and J gave up 4 bases; unmatched junction bases: 9. The CDR3 contains 16 residues. CDR3 bases: TGTGCCAGCAGTTCATTGGGGGGGGGACGCACCGGGGAGCTGTTTTTT. It translates to CASSSLGGGRTGELFF.

This chain uses TRBV5-1 with TRBJ2-3, with 12 positions matching TRBD2. This CDR3 is 19 amino acids long. Trimming removed 4 bases from V and 4 bases from J; junction bases left unmatched: 16. CDR1 SGHRS and CDR2 YFSETQ come from the germline V gene. CDR3 protein: CASSLGLAGSAPPADTQYF. The DNA of the CDR3 is TGCGCCAGCAGCCTGGGACTAGCGGGCTCGGCACCACCGGCAGATACGCAGTATTTT.

This clonotype was found many times. CDR3 sequence: CASRERLGLAAYEQYF. CDR3 sequence (DNA): TGTGCCAGCAGAGAGAGACTGGGACTAGCGGCCTACGAGCAGTACTTC. The chain uses TRBV6-1 and TRBJ2-7; 11 bases are a match to TRBD2. Germline V gives CDR1 MNHNS, CDR2 SASEGT. The CDR3 is 16 amino acids. V lost 6 bases, J lost 2 bases, and 9 bases stayed unmatched.